Listed below are T cell receptor beta chains from one sample, sequenced in a study of blood T cell repertoires in COVID-19. The assay was immunoSEQ multiplex PCR, and TCRdb's table has in-frame clones only and misses some. Among some 200,000 clones, 87% were seen once, and the ten largest hold about a tenth. Material for sequencing was PBMCs or T cells enriched from blood (not recorded which). These receptors were obtained from a man aged 18 to 30 with acute COVID-19. Each CDR3 is given with its conserved first and last residue. A D gene is named only where the DNA matches it firmly. Clone size is given for some rows only: seen once, a few or many times, or a class if the clone is expanded.

d_call j_call clone_size v_call cdr3_nt cdr3_aa
TRBD1 TRBJ2-4 - TRBV5-1 TGCGCCAGCAGCTTGGGACAGGGCGGAAACATTCAGTACTTC CASSLGQGGNIQYF
TRBD1 TRBJ2-2 few TRBV19 TGTGCCAGTAGTACATCGACAGGGGGGACCGGGGAGCTGTTTTTT CASSTSTGGTGELFF
TRBD1 TRBJ1-1 once TRBV11-1 TGTGCCAGCAGCGCGAGACAGGGCACTGAAGCTTTCTTT CASSARQGTEAFF
- TRBJ2-7 once TRBV6-5 TGTGCCAGCTCTAAGGTGGGCTTACCCTCCTACGAGCAGTACTTC CASSKVGLPSYEQYF
TRBD1 TRBJ2-7 - TRBV9 TGTGCCAGCAGCTTAGGGAGGACAGGGAACCCCTACGAGCAGTACTTC CASSLGRTGNPYEQYF
TRBD2 TRBJ2-3 - TRBV6-2/TRBV6-3 TGTGCCAGCAGTTACGGGACTAGCGGGACCACAGATACGCAGTATTTT CASSYGTSGTTDTQYF
- TRBJ2-3 - TRBV28 TGTGCCAGCAGTTTTTTGGGGGCATTTGATACGCAGTATTTT CASSFLGAFDTQYF
TRBD2 TRBJ2-7 - TRBV4-1 TGCGCCAGCAGCCAAGCGCCAGCGGGAGTCTACGAGCAGTACTTC CASSQAPAGVYEQYF
TRBD2 TRBJ2-1 once TRBV6-4 TGTGCCAGCAGTGACTCGGCGGGAGGGCGTTTGTACAATGAGCAGTTCTTC CASSDSAGGRLYNEQFF
- TRBJ1-2 - TRBV10-3 TGTGCCATCAGTGAGAACAGGGACAACTATGGCTACACCTTC CAISENRDNYGYTF
- TRBJ2-7 - TRBV3-1/TRBV3-2 TGTGCCAGCAGCCAAAATCGCGGCTACGAGCAGTACTTC CASSQNRGYEQYF
TRBD1 TRBJ2-5 - TRBV5-4 TGTGCCAGCAGCTTACAGGGACAGGGGATTTTAAGGGAGACCCAGTACTTC CASSLQGQGILRETQYF
- TRBJ2-7 - TRBV30 TGTGCCTGGGGACTATCATACGAGCAGTACTTC CAWGLSYEQYF
TRBD2 TRBJ2-1 - TRBV30 TGTGCCTGGAGCGAGGTAGCGGGAGGGGTATATGAGCAGTTCTTC CAWSEVAGGVYEQFF